This TCR beta chain was profiled in a study of blood T cell repertoires in COVID-19. Per the original data handling: Amplification of reference gene primers was used by the study to estimate nucleated cell counts. This table comes from immunoSEQ multiplex PCR, and its TCRdb copy is limited to in-frame clones, with some not included. Clone size and the V and J calls come from that table; the DNA yielded D and trimming. This table holds about 240,000 clones, 83% found once. CDR1 and CDR2 from the germline V gene are SQVTM and ANQGSEA. Trimming took off 5 bases at V and 6 bases at J, with 14 bases between the two ends. The CDR3 spans 12 residues. Contact with a PCR-confirmed or clinician-diagnosed COVID-19 case occurred within 2 weeks of entry.

The specimen was PBMCs or T cells enriched from blood (not recorded which). The V call is TRBV29-1, the J call TRBJ2-7; D is perhaps TRBD1 (6 bases). This TCR derives from a woman aged 40 to 50 who had been exposed to COVID-19. The chain's CDR3 is CSVYGPRGEQYF. In nucleotides, the CDR3 is TGCAGCGTTTACGGACCCAGGGGCGAGCAGTACTTC.